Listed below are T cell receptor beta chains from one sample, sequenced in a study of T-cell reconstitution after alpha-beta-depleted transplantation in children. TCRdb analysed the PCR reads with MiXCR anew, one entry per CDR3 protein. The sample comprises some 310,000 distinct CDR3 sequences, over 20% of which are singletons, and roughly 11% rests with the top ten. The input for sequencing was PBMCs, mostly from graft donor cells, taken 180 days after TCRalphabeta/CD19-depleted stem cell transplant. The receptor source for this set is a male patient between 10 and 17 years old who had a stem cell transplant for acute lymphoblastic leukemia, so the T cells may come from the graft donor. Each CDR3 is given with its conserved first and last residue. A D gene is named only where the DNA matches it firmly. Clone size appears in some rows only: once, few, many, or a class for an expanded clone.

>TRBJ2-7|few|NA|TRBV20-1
TGCAGTGCTAGAAGCACTTTCGCCTACGAGCAGTACTTC
CSARSTFAYEQYF
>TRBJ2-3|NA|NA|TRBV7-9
TGTGCCAGCAGCTTAAGTCCCGATTGGGATACGCAGTATTTT
CASSLSPDWDTQYF
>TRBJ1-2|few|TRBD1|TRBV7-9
TGTGCCAGCAGCCCCGGGACAGGGGACTATGGCTACACCTTC
CASSPGTGDYGYTF
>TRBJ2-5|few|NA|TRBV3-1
TGTGCCAGCAGCCAAGAAGGGACTGGCCGGACCCAGTACTTC
CASSQEGTGRTQYF
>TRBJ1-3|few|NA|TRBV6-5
TGTGCCAGCAGTTACCGTAGGGGCAGGTCTGGAAACACCATATATTTT
CASSYRRGRSGNTIYF
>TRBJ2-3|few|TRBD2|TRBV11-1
TGTGCCAGCAGCTCCGGACTAGCGGGAGGTCCCCCAACAGATACGCAGTATTTT
CASSSGLAGGPPTDTQYF
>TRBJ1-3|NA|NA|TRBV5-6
TGTGCCAGCAGCTTTCGGGCCAACAGGGTCCCCTCTGGAAACACCATATATTTT
CASSFRANRVPSGNTIYF
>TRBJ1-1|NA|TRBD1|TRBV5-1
TGCGCCAGCAGCGTTGGGACAGGGGAATTCACTGAAGCTTTCTTT
CASSVGTGEFTEAFF
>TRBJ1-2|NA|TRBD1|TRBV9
TGTGCCAGCAGCACCGGCGGGACAGGGGACTCTGGCTACACCTTC
CASSTGGTGDSGYTF
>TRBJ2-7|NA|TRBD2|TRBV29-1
TGCAGCGTTGGGCCTCGACTAGCGGAATACTACGAGCAGTACTTC
CSVGPRLAEYYEQYF
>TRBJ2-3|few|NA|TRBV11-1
TGTGCCAGCAGCTTGAGGTCAAGCGCGGTTAGCACAGATACGCAGTATTTT
CASSLRSSAVSTDTQYF
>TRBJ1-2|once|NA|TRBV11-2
TGTGCCAGCAGCTCAGCAGGGATTCCGGACTATGGCTACACCTTC
CASSSAGIPDYGYTF
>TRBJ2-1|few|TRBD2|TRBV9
TGTGCCAGCAGCGTAGCGCGAGCGGGAGATCAGAATGAGCAGTTCTTC
CASSVARAGDQNEQFF
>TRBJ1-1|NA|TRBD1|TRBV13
TGTGCCAGCAGCATAGGACAGGGGGCATTGAACACTGAAGCTTTCTTT
CASSIGQGALNTEAFF
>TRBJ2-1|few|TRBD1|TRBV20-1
TGCAGTGCTTACCGGGACAGACTGAACAATGAGCAGTTCTTC
CSAYRDRLNNEQFF